Detailed here is one TCR beta chain. The entry originates in a study of blood T cell repertoires in COVID-19. Across the whole study: The United States, Italy and Spain supplied acute and convalescent COVID-19 samples.

Original methodology: Amplification of reference gene primers was used by the study to estimate nucleated cell counts. Produced via immunoSEQ multiplex PCR; TCRdb's table is partial and in-frame only. V and J calls and clone size are those listed in that table; D and trimming were worked out from the DNA. The sample has 70,000 to 95,000 clones; around four fifths are singletons. Trimming shortened V by 5 bases and J by 1 base, and 11 bases separated the two germline ends. CDR3 length equals 14 residues. CDR1 and CDR2 (germline): MNHEY, SMNVEV (reference sequence). Sequenced sample: peripheral blood. This TCR derives from a woman aged 55-70 years with acute or convalescent COVID-19. The chain employs TRBV27 and TRBJ2-5; possible D gene TRBD1, 6 bases. The CDR3 DNA sequence: TGTGCCAGCAGTGGGGGCAGGGTCCAAGAGACCCAGTACTTC. This sequence encodes CASSGGRVQETQYF.